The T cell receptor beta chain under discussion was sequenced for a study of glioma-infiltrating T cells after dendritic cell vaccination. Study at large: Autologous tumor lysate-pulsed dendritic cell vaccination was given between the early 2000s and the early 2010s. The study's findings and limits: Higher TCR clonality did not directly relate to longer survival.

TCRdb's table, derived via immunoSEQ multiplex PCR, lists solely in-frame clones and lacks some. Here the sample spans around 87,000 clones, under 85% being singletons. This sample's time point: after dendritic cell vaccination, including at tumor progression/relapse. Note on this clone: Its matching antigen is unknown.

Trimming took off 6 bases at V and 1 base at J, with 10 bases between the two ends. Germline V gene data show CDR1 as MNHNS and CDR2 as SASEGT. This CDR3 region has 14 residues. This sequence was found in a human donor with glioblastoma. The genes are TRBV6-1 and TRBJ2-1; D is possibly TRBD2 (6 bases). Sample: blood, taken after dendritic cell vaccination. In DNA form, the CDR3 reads TGTGCCAGCAGCCGGGGGATATCCTACAATGAGCAGTTCTTC. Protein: CASSRGISYNEQFF.